This TCR beta chain is drawn from a study of T cell repertoires in cytomegalovirus infection. Across the study: The public TCR beta signatures pointed to both CMV infection and matching HLA type.

The V and J ends lost 8 bases and 7 bases respectively, with 18 bases between them. The CDR3 runs to 14 residues. Germline loops: CDR1 MNHEY, CDR2 SVGEGT. Each CDR3 protein gets one entry after TCRdb re-called the reads with MiXCR. The sample shows under 100,000 distinct CDR3 sequences, 3.7% of them seen only once. This clonotype came up many times. Sequences were obtained from PBMCs. This clonotype was sampled from a human donor in good health (CMV status not recorded). Some clones in this sample may be carry-over from other donors' samples. V is TRBV6-2 or TRBV6-3 and J is TRBJ2-1, with TRBD2 as a possible D gene (7 bases). CDR3 bases: TGTGCCAGCCGATCGGGGGGCCGGATGAATGAGCAGTTCTTC. It translates to CASRSGGRMNEQFF.